These 30 T cell receptor beta chains share one sample of origin, sequenced in a study of shared clonotypes between healthy human individuals. Repertoires were generated with immunoSEQ multiplex PCR, while TCRdb's copy carries only in-frame clones and drops some. The sample consists of fewer than 600,000 clones, roughly three quarters of them appearing once. Sequenced material: PBMCs. The origin of the receptors is a woman in her forties in good health. Some clones in this sample may be carry-over from other donors' samples.

This clone has more than one count but fewer than ten. This sequence is one base from a far larger clone and is likely a read error. This chain's CDR3 is CACSSRDEGETQYF. In DNA form, the CDR3 reads TGTGCCTGCAGTTCCCGAGACGAAGGAGAGACCCAGTACTTC. The chain links TRBV28 to TRBJ2-5; D remains unclear. CDR1 and CDR2 (germline): MDHEN, SYDVKM. This CDR3 region has 14 residues.

This clone appeared a few times. This sample includes further DNA sequences coding for the same CDR3. This chain uses TRBV28 with TRBJ2-4, with 7 bases matching TRBD2. The trim removed 2 bases at V and 8 bases at J, leaving 9 bases unmatched. The CDR3 consists of 15 residues. The germline gives CDR1 MDHEN, CDR2 SYDVKM. The CDR3 here is CASSLREGASDIQYF. For the CDR3, the DNA is TGTGCCAGCAGTTTAAGGGAGGGAGCGAGTGACATTCAGTACTTC.

This clone was seen ten or more times. The sample has other DNA sequences that encode this CDR3 too. The rearrangement joins TRBV30 to TRBJ1-2; D might be TRBD1 (6 bases). V was trimmed by 1 base and J by 7 bases, leaving 16 bases between them. The CDR3 runs 14 residues. Germline CDR1 GTSNPN, CDR2 SVGIG (reference sequence). CDR3 loop: CAWSAPGAQVGYTF. CDR3 coding DNA: TGTGCCTGGAGTGCCCCGGGGGCGCAGGTTGGCTACACCTTC.

J is TRBJ2-1 and V is TRBV6-5; 7 nucleotides line up with TRBD1. After removal of 6 bases from V and 5 bases from J, the junction contained 10 bases not matched to a gene. This CDR3 is built from 15 residues. CDR1 and CDR2 (germline): MNHEY, SVGAGI. CDR3 sequence: CASSPEGAGHNEQFF. CDR3 sequence (DNA): TGTGCCAGCAGCCCCGAGGGGGCGGGCCACAATGAGCAGTTCTTC.

The chain is built from TRBV27 and TRBJ1-2; TRBD1 aligns across 10 bases. V gave up 3 bases and J gave up 5 bases; unmatched junction bases: 6. The CDR3 spans 15 residues. CDR1 is MNHEY, CDR2 SMNVEV, per germline (reference sequence). The CDR3 loop reads CASSLAGTGEYGYTF. CDR3 nucleotides: TGTGCCAGCAGTTTGGCAGGGACAGGGGAATATGGCTACACCTTC.

The chain couples TRBV28 to TRBJ2-7; D is unresolved. This CDR3 region has 13 residues. Looked up from germline, CDR1 is MDHEN and CDR2 is SYDVKM. The V and J ends lost 10 bases and 0 bases respectively, with 13 bases between them. As DNA, the CDR3 is TGTGCCACCCATCCTGGAAGCTCCTACGAGCAGTACTTC. As protein: CATHPGSSYEQYF.

The chain employs TRBV6-5 and TRBJ2-3; 7 bases are a match to TRBD2. Germline trimming cut 3 bases from V and 6 bases from J; bases unmatched to any gene: 9. This CDR3 is built from 15 residues. CDR1 is MNHEY and CDR2 is SVGAGI in the germline V gene. CDR3 sequence reads: CASSYSRHGGDTQYF. The CDR3 bases are TGTGCCAGCAGTTATTCGAGACACGGGGGGGATACGCAGTATTTT.

This chain joins TRBV30 and TRBJ1-5, with 9 bases aligning to TRBD1. The CDR3 covers 14 residues. Germline assignment: CDR1 GTSNPN and CDR2 SVGIG (reference sequence). With 0 bases clipped from V and 7 bases from J, the junction kept 4 bases outside the gene matches. The CDR3 sequence: CAWSVLDRGQPQHF. As DNA, the CDR3 is TGTGCCTGGAGTGTTTTGGACAGGGGACAGCCCCAGCATTTT.

The chain recombines TRBV7-2 with TRBJ1-5, with a weak D call TRBD1 (5 bases). CDR1 and CDR2 (germline): SGHTA, FQGNSA. Trimming cost V 0 bases and J 7 bases, with 7 bases left between them. The CDR3 consists of 13 residues. The CDR3 sequence is CASSLAGAQPQHF. The DNA for the CDR3 is TGTGCCAGCAGCTTAGCAGGGGCCCAGCCCCAGCATTTT. Variable domain in full (rest from reference TRBV7-2 and TRBJ1-5): GAGVSQSPSNKVTEKGKDVELRCDPISGHTALYWYRQSLGQGLEFLIYFQGNSAPDKSGLPSDRFSAERTGGSVSTLTIQRTQQEDSAVYLCASSLAGAQPQHFGDGTRLSIL.

The chain employs TRBV5-8 and TRBJ2-3, with D unclear. There are 14 residues in the CDR3. Germline CDR1 SGHTS, CDR2 YDEGEE. V was cut by 0 bases and J by 4 bases, with 9 bases left in between. In DNA form, the CDR3 reads TGTGCCAGCAGCTTGGGGCTTTCTGCAGATACGCAGTATTTT. Its protein product is CASSLGLSADTQYF.

The chain couples TRBV5-1 to TRBJ1-1; TRBD1 matches 8 bases. Trimming took 1 base from V and 0 from J; bases not matched to a gene: 8. This CDR3 spans 17 amino acids. The germline V gene encodes CDR1 SGHRS and CDR2 YFSETQ. The CDR3 spells CASSLRDRGRVNTEAFF. The CDR3 nucleotides read TGCGCCAGCAGCTTGCGAGACAGGGGACGCGTGAACACTGAAGCTTTCTTT.

The chain is built from TRBV7-2 and TRBJ2-5; no reliable D call. CDR1 and CDR2 from the germline V gene are SGHTA and FQGNSA. The CDR3 loop spans 12 amino acids. With 5 bases removed from V and 10 bases from J, the gap between germline ends came to 14 bases. CDR3 sequence (DNA): TGTGCCAGCAGCCTACCGGAGATGGTCCAGTACTTC. Translated, it gives CASSLPEMVQYF.

The rearrangement joins TRBV28 to TRBJ1-5; no reliable D call. Between the trimmed V and J ends, which lost 2 bases and 5 bases, there was a span of 7 bases. This CDR3 has 13 residues. Looked up from germline, CDR1 is MDHEN and CDR2 is SYDVKM. The CDR3 spells CASSLRGYQPQHF. DNA of the CDR3: TGTGCCAGCAGTTTACGGGGTTATCAGCCCCAGCATTTT. Based on the CDR3 plus reference TRBV28 and TRBJ1-5, the full variable domain is DVKVTQSSRYLVKRTGEKVFLECVQDMDHENMFWYRQDPGLGLRLIYFSYDVKMKEKGDIPEGYSVSREKKERFSLILESASTNQTSMYLCASSLRGYQPQHFGDGTRLSIL.

Remarks on this clone: Since a far larger clone is one base different, this is likely a read error. Other DNA sequences in the sample encode the same CDR3. V is TRBV5-6 and J is TRBJ1-1, with 7 bases aligning to TRBD1. The V gene's germline CDR1 is SGHDT and CDR2 YYEEEE. This CDR3 has 15 residues. CDR3 nucleotide sequence: TGTGCCAGCAGCTTGCTCCCAGGGGGGGGCACTGAAGCCTTCTTT. Its protein product is CASSLLPGGGTEAFF.

The genes are TRBV21-1 and TRBJ1-5; TRBD1, the table's D call, lacks a check against the DNA. TRBV21-1 is noted as a pseudogene. The CDR3 has 15 residues. CDR3 nucleotide sequence: TGTGCCAGCAGCAAAGAAAGGACACCCAATCAGCCCCAGCATTTT. It yields the protein CASSKERTPNQPQHF.

The rearrangement joins TRBV5-1 to TRBJ2-7; a possible D gene is TRBD1 (6 bases). From germline, CDR1 is SGHRS and CDR2 YFSETQ. V lost 4 bases to trimming and J lost 5 bases, with 10 bases between them. The CDR3 consists of 12 residues. CDR3 residues: CASSVGTHEQYF. The DNA of the CDR3 is TGCGCCAGCAGCGTCGGGACACACGAGCAGTACTTC. The full variable domain, in which reference TRBV5-1 and TRBJ2-7 provide the parts outside the CDR3, is KAGVTQTPRYLIKTRGQQVTLSCSPISGHRSVSWYQQTPGQGLQFLFEYFSETQRNKGNFPGRFSGRQFSNSRSEMNVSTLELGDSALYLCASSVGTHEQYFGPGTRLTVT.

The chain uses TRBV7-8 and TRBJ2-3, with unresolved D. Germline V CDR1 and CDR2: SGHVS, FQNEAQ. The CDR3 consists of 12 residues. Trimming cost V 4 bases and J 5 bases, with 7 bases left between them. This chain's CDR3 is CASSSWGDTQYF. The CDR3 DNA reads as TGTGCCAGCAGCTCCTGGGGAGATACGCAGTATTTT.

V usage is TRBV6-5 and J usage is TRBJ2-1; 11 bases line up with TRBD2. J gave up 7 bases and V 8 bases, and 7 bases lay outside the gene matches. Looked up from germline, CDR1 is MNHEY and CDR2 is SVGAGI. CDR3 length: 14 amino acids. The CDR3 coding sequence is TGTGCCAGCGGAGGGGCTAGCGGGGGGAATGAGCAGTTCTTC. It yields the protein CASGGASGGNEQFF.

The CDR3, as DNA: TGCGCCAGCAGCTTGTTGGGCCCAACTAGCGGGGCCTACAATGAGCAGTTCTTC. Residues: CASSLLGPTSGAYNEQFF. This chain connects TRBV5-1 to TRBJ2-1; 10 nucleotides line up with TRBD2. The germline V gene has CDR1 SGHRS and CDR2 YFSETQ. V lost 1 base and J lost 2; bases outside the gene matches: 9. The CDR3 consists of 18 residues.

The chain has TRBV2 and TRBJ1-1; D is perhaps TRBD1 (6 bases). Trimming took 8 bases from V and 0 from J, leaving 22 bases between them. The V gene's germline CDR1 is SNHLY and CDR2 FYNNEI. CDR3 length: 17 amino acids. The CDR3 region is CASLPGTGLPLNTEAFF. The CDR3 nucleotides read TGTGCCAGCCTCCCGGGAACAGGGTTACCTTTGAACACTGAAGCTTTCTTT.

Notes on this clone: It is likely a read error: a sequence one base away is far more abundant. CDR3 nucleotide sequence: TGTGCCAGCTCACCACGTGGGCTAGCGGGAGGGAGCTCCTACGAGCAGTACTTC. This sequence encodes CASSPRGLAGGSSYEQYF. The chain links TRBV18 to TRBJ2-7; TRBD2 matches 12 bases. With 1 base clipped from V and 0 bases from J, the junction kept 7 bases outside the gene matches. Germline V gene data show CDR1 as KGHSH and CDR2 as LQKENI. The CDR3 is 18 amino acids.

The gene calls are TRBV7-2 and TRBJ2-7; tentative D call: TRBD1 (5 bases). With 5 bases removed from V and 5 bases from J, the gap between germline ends came to 13 bases. The CDR3 runs 13 residues. The germline gives CDR1 SGHTA, CDR2 FQGNSA. The CDR3 is CASSRSFRDEQYF. The DNA for the CDR3 is TGTGCCAGCAGCCGCTCTTTCAGGGACGAGCAGTACTTC.

V gene TRBV2 combines with J gene TRBJ2-1; 7 positions agree with TRBD2. Trimming took 4 bases from V and 8 from J; bases not matched to a gene: 2. The CDR3 contains 12 residues. Germline loops: CDR1 SNHLY, CDR2 FYNNEI. The CDR3 protein is CASSGLAHEQFF. The CDR3 DNA reads TGTGCCAGCAGTGGACTAGCTCATGAGCAGTTCTTC.

V gene TRBV10-3 combines with J gene TRBJ2-6; 8 bases are a match to TRBD1. The V segment lost 6 bases and the J segment 1 base; nucleotides outside the gene matches: 14. The CDR3 is 19 residues long. Germline V gene data show CDR1 as ENHRY and CDR2 as SYGVKD. CDR3 amino acids: CAIRRTGQGLTSGANVLTF. In DNA form, the CDR3 reads TGTGCCATCAGGAGAACCGGACAGGGACTCACTTCTGGGGCCAACGTCCTGACTTTC.

The chain uses TRBV7-3 and TRBJ2-7; D is perhaps TRBD2 (5 bases). V lost 5 bases to trimming and J lost 1 base, with 18 bases between them. CDR1 and CDR2 (germline): SGHTA, FQGTGA. The CDR3 length is 16 residues. CDR3 loop: CASSPSSVGVSYEQYF. DNA for the CDR3: TGTGCCAGCAGCCCTTCCTCGGTGGGAGTTTCCTACGAGCAGTACTTC.

The chain employs TRBV30 and TRBJ1-2; perhaps TRBD1 as D (6 bases). From germline, CDR1 is GTSNPN and CDR2 SVGIG (reference sequence). The CDR3 loop spans 14 amino acids. V was trimmed by 0 bases and J by 8 bases, leaving 16 bases between them. For the CDR3, the DNA is TGTGCCTGGAGTGTCCTTGGGGCAGGGGCGGGCTACACCTTC. It specifies CAWSVLGAGAGYTF. Variable domain in full (rest from reference TRBV30 and TRBJ1-2): SQTIHQWPATLVQPVGSPLSLECTVEGTSNPNLYWYRQAAGRGLQLLFYSVGIGQISSEVPQNLSASRPQDRQFILSSKKLLLSDSGFYLCAWSVLGAGAGYTFGSGTRLTVV.

Of note for this clone: A far larger clone differs by one base, so this is likely a read error. The chain is built from TRBV11-2 and TRBJ2-7, with D unclear. Trimming took off 6 bases at V and 3 bases at J, with 3 bases between the two ends. Germline loops: CDR1 SGHAT, CDR2 FQNNGV. The CDR3 spans 10 residues. CDR3 coding DNA: TGTGCCAGCAGTCTCTACGAGCAGTACTTC. Translating gives CASSLYEQYF.

The rearrangement links TRBV10-1 to TRBJ2-7; 7 nucleotides align to TRBD1. The CDR3 loop spans 15 amino acids. In germline, CDR1 is WNHNN, CDR2 SYGVQD (reference sequence). Trimming at V came to 4 bases and at J to 3 bases, leaving 9 bases not matched to a gene. CDR3 coding DNA: TGCGCCAGCAGTGCACCCCGACAGGGCTTCTACGAGCAGTACTTC. Translated: CASSAPRQGFYEQYF.

The chain combines TRBV5-4 with TRBJ2-7; 15 nucleotides line up with TRBD2. The CDR3 spans 16 residues. The germline gives CDR1 SGHNT, CDR2 YYREEE (reference sequence). V trimming: 3 bases; J trimming: 2 bases; junction bases outside the gene matches: 3. The CDR3 protein is CASSSWTSGRAYEQYF. The CDR3, as DNA: TGTGCCAGCAGCTCGTGGACTAGCGGGAGGGCCTACGAGCAGTACTTC.

This clone occurred many times. Other DNA sequences from this sample encode an identical CDR3 as well. The chain carries TRBV28 and TRBJ2-5, with a tentative D call TRBD2 (6 bases). V lost 6 bases and J lost 4, with 15 bases in between. The CDR3 is made up of 14 amino acids. From germline, CDR1 is MDHEN and CDR2 SYDVKM. The CDR3: CASSRRAVAETQYF. The DNA for the CDR3 is TGTGCCAGCAGCCGGAGGGCCGTGGCAGAGACCCAGTACTTC. Full variable domain (remainder filled in from reference TRBV28 and TRBJ2-5): DVKVTQSSRYLVKRTGEKVFLECVQDMDHENMFWYRQDPGLGLRLIYFSYDVKMKEKGDIPEGYSVSREKKERFSLILESASTNQTSMYLCASSRRAVAETQYFGPGTRLLVL.